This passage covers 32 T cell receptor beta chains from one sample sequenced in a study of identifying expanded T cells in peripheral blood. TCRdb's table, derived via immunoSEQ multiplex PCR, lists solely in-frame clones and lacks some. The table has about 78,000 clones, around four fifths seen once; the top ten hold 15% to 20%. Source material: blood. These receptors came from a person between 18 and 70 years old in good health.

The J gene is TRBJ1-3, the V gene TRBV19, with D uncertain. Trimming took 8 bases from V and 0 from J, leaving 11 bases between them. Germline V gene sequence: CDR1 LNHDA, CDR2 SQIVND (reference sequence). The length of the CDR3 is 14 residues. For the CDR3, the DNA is TGTGCCAGTCAACCCACGGACTCTGGAAACACCATATATTTT. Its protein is CASQPTDSGNTIYF.

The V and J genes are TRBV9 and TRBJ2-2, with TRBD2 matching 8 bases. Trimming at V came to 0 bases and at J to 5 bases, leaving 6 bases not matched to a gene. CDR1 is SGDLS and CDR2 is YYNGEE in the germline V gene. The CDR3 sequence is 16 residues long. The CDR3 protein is CASSVEASGLTGELFF. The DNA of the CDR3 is TGTGCCAGCAGCGTAGAGGCTAGCGGGCTGACCGGGGAGCTGTTTTTT.

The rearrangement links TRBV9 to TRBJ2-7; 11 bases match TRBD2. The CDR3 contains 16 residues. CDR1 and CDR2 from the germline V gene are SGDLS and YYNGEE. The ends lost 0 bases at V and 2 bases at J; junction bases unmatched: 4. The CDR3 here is CASSVGGTSGTYEQYF. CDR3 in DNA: TGTGCCAGCAGCGTAGGGGGGACTAGCGGAACCTACGAGCAGTACTTC.

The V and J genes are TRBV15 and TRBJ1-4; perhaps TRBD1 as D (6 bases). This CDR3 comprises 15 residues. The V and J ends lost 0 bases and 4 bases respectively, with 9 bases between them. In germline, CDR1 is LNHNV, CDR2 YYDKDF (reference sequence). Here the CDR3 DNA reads TGTGCCACCAGCAGAGACAGGGGAGATAATGAAAAACTGTTTTTT. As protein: CATSRDRGDNEKLFF.

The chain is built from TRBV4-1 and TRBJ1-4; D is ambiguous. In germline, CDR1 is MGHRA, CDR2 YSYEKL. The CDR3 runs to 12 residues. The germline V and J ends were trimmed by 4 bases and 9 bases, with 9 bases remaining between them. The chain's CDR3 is CASSLREKKLFF. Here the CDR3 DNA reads TGCGCCAGCAGCCTCCGGGAAAAAAAACTGTTTTTT.

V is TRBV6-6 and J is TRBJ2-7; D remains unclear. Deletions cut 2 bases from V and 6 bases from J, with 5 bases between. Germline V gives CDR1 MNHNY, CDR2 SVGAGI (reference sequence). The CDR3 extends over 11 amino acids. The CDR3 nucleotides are TGTGCCAGCAGTTACAAGGGCGAGCAGTACTTC. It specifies CASSYKGEQYF.

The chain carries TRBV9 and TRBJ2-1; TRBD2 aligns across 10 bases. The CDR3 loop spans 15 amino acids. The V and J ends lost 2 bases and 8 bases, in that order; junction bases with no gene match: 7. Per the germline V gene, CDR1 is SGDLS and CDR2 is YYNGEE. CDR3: CASSVLAGETDEQFF. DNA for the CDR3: TGTGCCAGCAGCGTCCTAGCGGGAGAAACGGATGAGCAGTTCTTC.

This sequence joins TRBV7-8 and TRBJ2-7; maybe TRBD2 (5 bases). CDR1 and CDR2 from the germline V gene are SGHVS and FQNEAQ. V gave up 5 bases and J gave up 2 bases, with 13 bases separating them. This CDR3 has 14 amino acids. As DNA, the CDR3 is TGTGCCAGCAGCCTCTCGGAGGTTACCTACGAGCAGTACTTC. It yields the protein CASSLSEVTYEQYF.

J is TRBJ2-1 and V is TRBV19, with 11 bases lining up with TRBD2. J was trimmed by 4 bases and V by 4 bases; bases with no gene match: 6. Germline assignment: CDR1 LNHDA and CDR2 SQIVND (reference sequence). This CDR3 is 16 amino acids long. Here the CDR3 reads CASSNSGTSGYNEQFF. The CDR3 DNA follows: TGTGCCAGTAGTAACTCCGGGACTAGCGGTTACAATGAGCAGTTCTTC.

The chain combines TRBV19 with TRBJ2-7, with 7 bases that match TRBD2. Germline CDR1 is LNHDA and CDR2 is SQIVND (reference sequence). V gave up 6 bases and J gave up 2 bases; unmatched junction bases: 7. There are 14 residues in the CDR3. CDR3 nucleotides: TGTGCCAGTAGGCCCCAGCGGGGTCCCTACGAGCAGTACTTC. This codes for CASRPQRGPYEQYF.

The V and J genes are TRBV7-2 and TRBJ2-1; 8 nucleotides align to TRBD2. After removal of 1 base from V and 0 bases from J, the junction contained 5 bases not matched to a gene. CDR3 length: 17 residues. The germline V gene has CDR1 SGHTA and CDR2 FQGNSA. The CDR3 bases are TGTGCCAGCAGCTTAGAAGCGGGAGTCAGCTCCTACAATGAGCAGTTCTTC. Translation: CASSLEAGVSSYNEQFF.

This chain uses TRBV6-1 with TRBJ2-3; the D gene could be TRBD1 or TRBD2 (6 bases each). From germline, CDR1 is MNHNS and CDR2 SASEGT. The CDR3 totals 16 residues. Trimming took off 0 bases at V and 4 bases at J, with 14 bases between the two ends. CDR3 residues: CASSEARLGGADTQYF. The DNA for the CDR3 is TGTGCCAGCAGTGAAGCTCGACTGGGGGGCGCAGATACGCAGTATTTT.

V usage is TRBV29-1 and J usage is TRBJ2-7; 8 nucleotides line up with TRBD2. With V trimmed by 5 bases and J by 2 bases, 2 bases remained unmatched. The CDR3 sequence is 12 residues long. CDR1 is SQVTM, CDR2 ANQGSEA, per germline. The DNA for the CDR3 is TGCAGCGTTCAGCGGGGGACCTACGAGCAGTACTTC. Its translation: CSVQRGTYEQYF.

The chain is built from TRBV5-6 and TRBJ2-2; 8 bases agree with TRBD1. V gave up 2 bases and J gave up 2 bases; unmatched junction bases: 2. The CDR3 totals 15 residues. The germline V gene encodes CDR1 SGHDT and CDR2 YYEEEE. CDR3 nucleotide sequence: TGTGCCAGCAGCTTTACAGGGGGTAACACCGGGGAGCTGTTTTTT. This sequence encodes CASSFTGGNTGELFF.

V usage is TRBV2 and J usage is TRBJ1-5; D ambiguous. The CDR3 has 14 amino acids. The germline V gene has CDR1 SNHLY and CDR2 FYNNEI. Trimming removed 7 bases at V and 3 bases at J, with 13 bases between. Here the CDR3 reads CASKLAGNNQPQHF. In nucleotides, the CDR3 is TGTGCCAGCAAATTGGCGGGAAACAATCAGCCCCAGCATTTT. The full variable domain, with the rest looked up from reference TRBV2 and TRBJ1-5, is EPEVTQTPSHQVTQMGQEVILRCVPISNHLYFYWYRQILGQKVEFLVSFYNNEISEKSEIFDDQFSVERPDGSNFTLKIRSTKLEDSAMYFCASKLAGNNQPQHFGDGTRLSIL.

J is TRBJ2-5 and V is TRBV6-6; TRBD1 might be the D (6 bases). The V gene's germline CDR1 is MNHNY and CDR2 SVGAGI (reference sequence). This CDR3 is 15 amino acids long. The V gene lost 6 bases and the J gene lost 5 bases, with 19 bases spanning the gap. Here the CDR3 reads CASSQGKNVGETQYF. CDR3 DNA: TGTGCCAGCAGCCAGGGGAAAAACGTTGGGGAGACCCAGTACTTC.

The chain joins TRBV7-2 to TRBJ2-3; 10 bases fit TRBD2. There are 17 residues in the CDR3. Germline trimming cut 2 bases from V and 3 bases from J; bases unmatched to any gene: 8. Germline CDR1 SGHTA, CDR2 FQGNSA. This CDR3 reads CASSLNLAGAGTDTQYF. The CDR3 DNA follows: TGTGCCAGCAGCTTAAATCTAGCGGGAGCGGGGACAGATACGCAGTATTTT.

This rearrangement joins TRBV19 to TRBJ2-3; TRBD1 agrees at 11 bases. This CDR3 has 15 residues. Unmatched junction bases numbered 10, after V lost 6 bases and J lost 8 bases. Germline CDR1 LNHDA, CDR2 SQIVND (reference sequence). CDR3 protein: CASRTGTGGSRTQYF. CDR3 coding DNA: TGTGCCAGTAGGACCGGGACAGGGGGATCACGTACGCAGTATTTT.

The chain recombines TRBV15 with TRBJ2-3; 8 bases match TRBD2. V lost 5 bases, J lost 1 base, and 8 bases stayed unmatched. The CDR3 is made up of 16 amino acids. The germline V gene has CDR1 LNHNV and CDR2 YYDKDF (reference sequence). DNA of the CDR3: TGTGCCACCAGCCCGGGGGGGGGTTTGGGCACAGATACGCAGTATTTT. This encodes CATSPGGGLGTDTQYF.

The CDR3 reads CASSYSGTGTNQPQHF. In nucleotides, the CDR3 is TGTGCCAGCAGTTACTCGGGGACAGGGACAAATCAGCCCCAGCATTTT. This chain uses TRBV6-5 with TRBJ1-5; TRBD1 matches 9 bases. Germline CDR1 is MNHEY and CDR2 is SVGAGI. The length of the CDR3 is 16 residues. Trimming took 0 bases from V and 4 from J; bases not matched to a gene: 4.

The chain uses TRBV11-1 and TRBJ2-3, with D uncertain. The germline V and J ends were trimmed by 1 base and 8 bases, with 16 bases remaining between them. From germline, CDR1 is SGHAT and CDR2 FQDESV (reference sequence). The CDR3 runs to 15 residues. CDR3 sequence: CASSLVRGSQGTQYF. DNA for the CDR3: TGTGCCAGCAGCTTAGTGCGTGGATCCCAAGGTACGCAGTATTTT.

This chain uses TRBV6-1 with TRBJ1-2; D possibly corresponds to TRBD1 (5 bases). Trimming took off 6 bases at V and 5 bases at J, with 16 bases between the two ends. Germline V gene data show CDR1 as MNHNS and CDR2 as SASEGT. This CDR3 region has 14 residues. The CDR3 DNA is TGTGCCAGCAGGGCGACAGTTAATACGTATGGCTACACCTTC. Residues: CASRATVNTYGYTF.

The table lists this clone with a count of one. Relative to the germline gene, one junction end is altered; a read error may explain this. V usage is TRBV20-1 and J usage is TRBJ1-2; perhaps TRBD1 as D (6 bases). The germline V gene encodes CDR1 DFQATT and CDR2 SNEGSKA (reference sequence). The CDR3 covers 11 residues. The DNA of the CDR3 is TGCAGTGTCAAGAACAGGGAGGGCTGCACCTTC. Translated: CSVKNREGCTF.

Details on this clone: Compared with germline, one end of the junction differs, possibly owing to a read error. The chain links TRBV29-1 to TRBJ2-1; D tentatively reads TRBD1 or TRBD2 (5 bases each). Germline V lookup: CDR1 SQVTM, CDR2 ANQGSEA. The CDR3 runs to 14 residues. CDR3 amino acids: CSVEDRSEGNEQFF. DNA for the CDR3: TGCAGCGTGGAAGACAGATCAGAGGGCAATGAGCAGTTCTTC.

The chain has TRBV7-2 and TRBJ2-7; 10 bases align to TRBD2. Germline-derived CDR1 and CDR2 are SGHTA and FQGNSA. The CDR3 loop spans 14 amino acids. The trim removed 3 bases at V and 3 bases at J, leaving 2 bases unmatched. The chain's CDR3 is CASSLRLAGYEQYF. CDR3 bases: TGTGCCAGCAGCTTGAGACTAGCGGGCTACGAGCAGTACTTC.

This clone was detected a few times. The CDR3: CASGTGGFDYTF. The CDR3 DNA follows: TGTGCCAGTGGGACAGGGGGGTTTGACTACACCTTC. V is TRBV19 and J is TRBJ1-2; 11 nucleotides match TRBD1. The CDR3 is 12 amino acids. Germline CDR1 reads LNHDA; CDR2 reads SQIVND (reference sequence). V gave up 8 bases and J gave up 10 bases; unmatched junction bases: 6.

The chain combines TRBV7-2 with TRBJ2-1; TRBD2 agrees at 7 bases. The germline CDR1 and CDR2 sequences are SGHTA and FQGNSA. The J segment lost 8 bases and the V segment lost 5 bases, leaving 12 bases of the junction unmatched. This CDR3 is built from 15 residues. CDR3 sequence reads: CASSLDGRSLDEQFF. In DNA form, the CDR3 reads TGTGCCAGCAGCCTTGACGGGAGGAGTCTGGATGAGCAGTTCTTC.

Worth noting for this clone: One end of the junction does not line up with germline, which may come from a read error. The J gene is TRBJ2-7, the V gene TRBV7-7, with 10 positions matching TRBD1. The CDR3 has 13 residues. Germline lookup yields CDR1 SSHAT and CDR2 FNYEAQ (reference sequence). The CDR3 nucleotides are TGTGCTAGCAGCCGGGACAGGGGCGGCGAGCAGTACTTC. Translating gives CASSRDRGGEQYF.

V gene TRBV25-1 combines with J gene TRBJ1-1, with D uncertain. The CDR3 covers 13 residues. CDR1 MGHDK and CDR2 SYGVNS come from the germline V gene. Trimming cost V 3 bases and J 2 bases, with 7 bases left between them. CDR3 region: CASSDYSNTEAFF. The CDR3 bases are TGTGCCAGCAGTGATTACAGCAACACTGAAGCTTTCTTT.

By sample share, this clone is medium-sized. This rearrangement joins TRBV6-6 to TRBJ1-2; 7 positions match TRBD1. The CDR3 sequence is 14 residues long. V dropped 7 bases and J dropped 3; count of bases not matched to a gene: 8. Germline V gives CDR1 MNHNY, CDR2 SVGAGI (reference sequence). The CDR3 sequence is CASTPTGVDYGYTF. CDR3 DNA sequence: TGTGCCAGCACACCAACAGGGGTGGACTATGGCTACACCTTC.

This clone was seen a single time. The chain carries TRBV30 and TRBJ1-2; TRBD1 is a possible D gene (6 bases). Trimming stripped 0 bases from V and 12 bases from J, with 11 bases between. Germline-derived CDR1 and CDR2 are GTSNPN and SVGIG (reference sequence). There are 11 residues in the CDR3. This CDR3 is CAWSVGGLNTF. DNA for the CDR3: TGTGCCTGGAGTGTAGGGGGACTGAACACCTTC.

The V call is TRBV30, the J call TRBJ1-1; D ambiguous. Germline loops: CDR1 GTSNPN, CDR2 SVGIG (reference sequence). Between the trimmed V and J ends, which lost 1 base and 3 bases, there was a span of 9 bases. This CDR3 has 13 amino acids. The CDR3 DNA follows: TGTGCCTGGAGTGAAGCTAGGTACACTGAAGCTTTCTTT. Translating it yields CAWSEARYTEAFF.